A single sample is the source of the 17 T cell receptor beta chains below, sequenced in a study of cytomegalovirus exposure and HLA in healthy donors (dated by TCRdb to between 2016 and 2019). Library creation used the immunoSEQ multiplex PCR assay. For the multiplex PCR, a mixture combining 60 forward primers for TCR Vbeta segments and 13 reverse primers for TCR Jbeta segments was used. TCRdb retrieved this table from immuneACCESS and kept in-frame rearrangements only. Not all clones are present; in checked studies, unresolved V genes account for under half, and no reason is known for the remainder. This sample holds about 140,000 clones; roughly 80% were observed only once. The leading ten clones occupy 4% to 6% of the sample. Material for sequencing was PBMCs. The origin of the receptors is a woman aged 50 to 65 in good health and CMV-seronegative.

The J gene is TRBJ2-7, the V gene TRBV5-1, with D possibly being TRBD2 (6 bases). V lost 7 bases and J lost 7, with 21 bases in between. Germline CDR1 is SGHRS and CDR2 is YFSETQ. The CDR3 extends over 14 amino acids. CDR3 in amino acids: CASARGPSLWEQYF. For the CDR3, the DNA is TGCGCCAGCGCGCGGGGTCCGAGTTTGTGGGAGCAGTACTTC.

The chain combines TRBV5-1 with TRBJ2-2; 9 nucleotides align to TRBD1. The germline V gene has CDR1 SGHRS and CDR2 YFSETQ. After removal of 5 bases from V and 5 bases from J, the junction contained 7 bases not matched to a gene. CDR3 length: 15 amino acids. CDR3 region: CASRSTGGLTGELFF. The DNA of the CDR3 is TGCGCCAGCAGATCTACAGGGGGCCTGACCGGGGAGCTGTTTTTT.

DNA for the CDR3: TGTGCCAGCAGCCCGACAGACGGATCCTACAATGAGCAGTTCTTC. Amino acid sequence: CASSPTDGSYNEQFF. The rearrangement links TRBV27 to TRBJ2-1; a weak D match, TRBD1 (5 bases). Germline V lookup: CDR1 MNHEY, CDR2 SMNVEV (reference sequence). The CDR3 sequence is 15 residues long. The ends were cut back, 6 bases at V and 1 base at J, with 13 bases in the middle.

V usage is TRBV5-4 and J usage is TRBJ2-5; 8 bases are shared with TRBD1. J lost 4 bases, V lost 4 bases, and 9 bases had no gene match. This CDR3 has 15 amino acids. Germline CDR1 reads SGHNT; CDR2 reads YYREEE (reference sequence). The CDR3 loop reads CASSGDRGIAETQYF. DNA for the CDR3: TGTGCCAGCAGCGGAGACAGGGGAATCGCAGAGACCCAGTACTTC.

V is TRBV5-8 and J is TRBJ2-1; TRBD1 might be the D (6 bases). The V end was cut by 4 bases, the J end by 8 bases, with 13 bases between. CDR1 and CDR2 (germline): SGHTS, YDEGEE. The CDR3 length is 13 residues. The CDR3 DNA is TGTGCCAGCAGCGTAAGGACAGCCGATGAGCAGTTCTTC. It specifies CASSVRTADEQFF.

This clone was seen a single time. The chain has TRBV11-2 and TRBJ2-3; TRBD1 might be the D (6 bases). Germline CDR1 is SGHAT and CDR2 is FQNNGV. CDR3 length equals 16 residues. V was clipped by 5 bases and J by 3 bases, with 18 bases between them. CDR3: CASSPGTRPETDTQYF. In nucleotides, the CDR3 is TGTGCCAGCAGCCCAGGGACACGCCCTGAGACAGATACGCAGTATTTT.

This chain uses TRBV6-1 with TRBJ1-5; 7 bases align to TRBD1. J gave up 6 bases and V 5 bases, and 7 bases lay outside the gene matches. The length of the CDR3 is 14 residues. Germline CDR1 and CDR2: MNHNS and SASEGT. In DNA form, the CDR3 reads TGTGCCAGCAGTTTTACAGGGGCGGGTCAGCCCCAGCATTTT. Its translation: CASSFTGAGQPQHF.

This clone was observed a handful of times. The gene calls are TRBV28 and TRBJ1-6; maybe TRBD1 (6 bases). The length of the CDR3 is 18 residues. V lost 3 bases and J 4 bases, leaving 19 bases between the germline ends. CDR1 and CDR2 (germline): MDHEN, SYDVKM. The CDR3 sequence: CASSFGQGRETYNSPLHF. The CDR3 DNA reads as TGTGCCAGCAGTTTTGGGCAGGGGAGAGAAACTTATAATTCACCCCTCCACTTT. Variable domain in full (rest from reference TRBV28 and TRBJ1-6): DVKVTQSSRYLVKRTGEKVFLECVQDMDHENMFWYRQDPGLGLRLIYFSYDVKMKEKGDIPEGYSVSREKKERFSLILESASTNQTSMYLCASSFGQGRETYNSPLHFGNGTRLTVT.

The chain employs TRBV6-4 and TRBJ1-5; D not certain. CDR3 size: 14 residues. Trimming shortened V by 0 bases and J by 2 bases, and 5 bases separated the two germline ends. In germline, CDR1 is MRHNA, CDR2 SNTAGT. The CDR3 nucleotides read TGTGCCAGCAGTGACTCGCCGGGCAATCAGCCCCAGCATTTT. Its protein is CASSDSPGNQPQHF.

This chain connects TRBV6-1 to TRBJ1-5; D not certain. Deletions cut 2 bases from V and 3 bases from J, with 11 bases between. The germline V gene encodes CDR1 MNHNS and CDR2 SASEGT. This CDR3 has 15 amino acids. The CDR3 DNA reads as TGTGCCAGCAGTGAACGTCACAGTCCCAATCAGCCCCAGCATTTT. Translating it yields CASSERHSPNQPQHF.

The V gene is TRBV4-2, the J gene TRBJ2-1; 10 nucleotides align to TRBD2. The CDR3 contains 16 residues. Per germline, CDR1 LGHNA and CDR2 YNFKEQ. J lost 6 bases, V lost 0 bases, and 5 bases had no gene match. CDR3 DNA sequence: TGTGCCAGCAGCCAAGAAGGGAGCGGGGGGGCCAATGAGCAGTTCTTC. It codes for CASSQEGSGGANEQFF.

DNA for the CDR3: TGTGCCAGTAGTAGGACAGGGGTCATGAACACTGAAGCTTTCTTT. Translating it yields CASSRTGVMNTEAFF. The chain has TRBV19 and TRBJ1-1, with 9 bases fitting TRBD1. Losses at the gene ends were 4 bases for V and 0 bases for J; bases not matched to a gene: 3. Germline values: CDR1 LNHDA, CDR2 SQIVND (reference sequence). This CDR3 has 15 amino acids.

The chain links TRBV2 to TRBJ1-5; tentatively, D is TRBD1 (5 bases). Germline V gene lookup returns CDR1 SNHLY and CDR2 FYNNEI. The CDR3 has 15 amino acids. V was pared by 6 bases and J by 4 bases, with 16 bases between. In DNA form, the CDR3 reads TGTGCCAGCAGGCAGCAAGTGGGGGGGAATCAGCCCCAGCATTTT. Translated, it gives CASRQQVGGNQPQHF.

The rearrangement uses TRBV6-5 and TRBJ1-3; a possible D gene is TRBD1 (5 bases). The ends were cut back, 2 bases at V and 4 bases at J, with 12 bases in the middle. From germline, CDR1 is MNHEY and CDR2 SVGAGI. CDR3 size: 15 residues. For the CDR3, the DNA is TGTGCCAGCAGTTACCTCAGGGAAAAAGGAAACACCATATATTTT. It codes for CASSYLREKGNTIYF.

The CDR3 loop reads CASSEGTGGRSNQPQHF. The CDR3 nucleotides are TGTGCCAGCAGTGAAGGAACAGGGGGTAGAAGCAATCAGCCCCAGCATTTT. The V gene is TRBV6-1, the J gene TRBJ1-5; 8 nucleotides align to TRBD1. Germline-derived CDR1 and CDR2 are MNHNS and SASEGT. V lost 1 base to trimming and J lost 1 base; unmatched junction nucleotides: 6. The CDR3 totals 17 residues.

This chain links TRBV7-9 with TRBJ2-7; the match to TRBD2 covers 8 bases. Germline CDR1 reads SEHNR; CDR2 reads FQNEAQ (reference sequence). With V trimmed by 5 bases and J by 5 bases, 2 bases remained unmatched. The CDR3 is 12 residues long. CDR3 residues: CASSAGGDEQYF. In nucleotides, the CDR3 is TGTGCCAGCAGCGCCGGGGGGGACGAGCAGTACTTC.

This chain uses TRBV5-1 with TRBJ2-4, with D maybe TRBD1 (5 bases). The CDR3 totals 16 residues. V lost 3 bases to trimming and J lost 3 bases, with 16 bases between them. The V gene's germline CDR1 is SGHRS and CDR2 YFSETQ. CDR3 region: CASSSNDRLGKNIQYF. CDR3 DNA sequence: TGCGCCAGCAGCTCCAACGACAGACTTGGCAAAAACATTCAGTACTTC. The full variable domain, its missing parts supplied by reference TRBV5-1 and TRBJ2-4, is KAGVTQTPRYLIKTRGQQVTLSCSPISGHRSVSWYQQTPGQGLQFLFEYFSETQRNKGNFPGRFSGRQFSNSRSEMNVSTLELGDSALYLCASSSNDRLGKNIQYFGAGTRLSVL.